This TCR beta chain was recorded in a study of blood T cells in healthy people across ages. Findings of the study overall: Higher naive T cell percentage went strongly together with higher TCR beta diversity. Measured against age, TCR beta diversity per million T cells decreased in a roughly linear manner.

The CDR3 sequence is 16 residues long. The V gene's germline CDR1 is SGHTA and CDR2 FQGNSA. Each donor gave 9 to 10 milliliters of peripheral blood. Turning to this clonotype: Its cognate antigen is unknown.

With a J-beta primer mix and a sample-barcoded 5' primer, a second PCR ran roughly 7 to 11 cycles. A template-switch adaptor that had 12 random nucleotides put a tag on each cDNA molecule. TCRdb ran MiXCR on the 5' RACE reads and lists one entry per CDR3 protein. This table holds roughly 2 million distinct CDR3 sequences, just under 50% found once. The clonotype originates from a woman between 40 and 50 years old in good health. The sequenced sample was blood. The V and J genes are TRBV7-2 and TRBJ2-7; D might be TRBD2 (6 bases). The J call may be in error: the DNA end matches TRBJ2-5 better. CDR3 region: CASSLGTGVGEETQYF. The CDR3, as DNA: TGTGCCAGCAGCTTAGGGACGGGAGTGGGGGAAGAGACCCAGTACTTC.